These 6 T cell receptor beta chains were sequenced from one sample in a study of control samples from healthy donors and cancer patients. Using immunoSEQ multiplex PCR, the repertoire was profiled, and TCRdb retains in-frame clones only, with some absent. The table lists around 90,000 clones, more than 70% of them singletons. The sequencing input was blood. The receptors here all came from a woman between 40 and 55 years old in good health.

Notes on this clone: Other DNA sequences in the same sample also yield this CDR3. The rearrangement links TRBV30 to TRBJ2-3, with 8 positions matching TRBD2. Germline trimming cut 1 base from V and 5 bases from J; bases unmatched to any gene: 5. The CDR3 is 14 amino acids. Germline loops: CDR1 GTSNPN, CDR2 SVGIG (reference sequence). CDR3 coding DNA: TGTGCCTGGAGTGCCGGGGGGGCGGGAGATACGCAGTATTTT. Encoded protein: CAWSAGGAGDTQYF.

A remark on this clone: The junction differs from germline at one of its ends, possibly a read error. The CDR3 nucleotides read TGTGCCAGCAGCCTCTCAGGAGAGGAGGTCGCCTTCGTCTTC. Amino acid sequence: CASSLSGEEVAFVF. V and J are TRBV9 and TRBJ1-2, with D unresolved. This CDR3 comprises 14 residues. CDR1 is SGDLS, CDR2 YYNGEE, per germline.

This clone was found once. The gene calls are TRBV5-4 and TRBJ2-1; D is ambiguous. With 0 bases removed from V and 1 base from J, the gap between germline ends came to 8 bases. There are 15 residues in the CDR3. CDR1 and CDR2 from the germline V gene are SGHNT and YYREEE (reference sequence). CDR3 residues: CASSLVAPSYNEQFF. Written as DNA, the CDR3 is TGTGCCAGCAGCTTGGTGGCGCCTTCCTACAATGAGCAGTTCTTC.

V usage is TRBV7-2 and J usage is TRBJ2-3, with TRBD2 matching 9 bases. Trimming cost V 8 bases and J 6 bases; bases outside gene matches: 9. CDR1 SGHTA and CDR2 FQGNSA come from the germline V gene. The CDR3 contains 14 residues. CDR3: CASARGGGWDTQYF. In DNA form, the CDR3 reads TGTGCCAGCGCTCGCGGGGGGGGTTGGGATACGCAGTATTTT.

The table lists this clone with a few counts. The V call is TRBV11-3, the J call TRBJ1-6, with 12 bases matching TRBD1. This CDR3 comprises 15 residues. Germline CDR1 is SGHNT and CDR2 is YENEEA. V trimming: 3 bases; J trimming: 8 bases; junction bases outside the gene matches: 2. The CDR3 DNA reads TGTGCCAGCAGCTTGGGACAGGGGGCTCATTCACCCCTCCACTTT. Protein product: CASSLGQGAHSPLHF.

CDR3 in amino acids: CASSPSLGGVEQFF. CDR3 sequence (DNA): TGCGCCAGCAGCCCCTCCTTGGGGGGCGTTGAGCAGTTCTTC. The rearrangement joins TRBV4-3 to TRBJ2-1, with D possibly being TRBD1 or TRBD2 (6 bases each). With 4 bases removed from V and 9 bases from J, the gap between germline ends came to 16 bases. The CDR3 spans 14 residues. Germline CDR1 and CDR2: LGHNA and YSLEER.